These 29 T cell receptor beta chains originate from one sample sequenced in a study of blood T cell repertoires in COVID-19. TCRdb's table, derived via immunoSEQ multiplex PCR, lists solely in-frame clones and lacks some. The sample carries about 140,000 clones, roughly 80% recorded once. The sample taken for sequencing was PBMCs or T cells enriched from blood (not recorded which). The receptors shown here come from a woman under 30 who had been exposed to COVID-19.

The CDR3 bases are TGCGCCAGCAGCCCGGCGGGGAACTACAATGAGCAGTTCTTC. Protein: CASSPAGNYNEQFF. V usage is TRBV5-1 and J usage is TRBJ2-1, with a tentative D call TRBD2 (6 bases). The germline V and J ends were trimmed by 4 bases and 3 bases, with 11 bases remaining between them. There are 14 residues in the CDR3. Germline lookup yields CDR1 SGHRS and CDR2 YFSETQ.

The chain combines TRBV3-1 (or the pseudogene TRBV3-2) with TRBJ2-3; D is ambiguous. The V end was cut by 0 bases, the J end by 4 bases, with 5 bases between. The CDR3 length is 13 residues. CDR1 LGHDT and CDR2 YNNKEL come from the germline V gene (reference sequence). CDR3 coding DNA: TGTGCCAGCAGCCAAGAGAGGTCAGATACGCAGTATTTT. Encoded protein: CASSQERSDTQYF.

The chain links TRBV4-3 to TRBJ1-1, with 8 bases fitting TRBD1. Germline V gives CDR1 LGHNA, CDR2 YSLEER. The V gene end was trimmed by 4 bases and the J gene end by 4 bases; junction bases not matched to a gene: 5. CDR3 size: 14 residues. The CDR3 loop reads CASSLRTGGTEAFF. DNA of the CDR3: TGCGCCAGCAGCCTCCGAACAGGGGGCACTGAAGCTTTCTTT.

The rearrangement joins TRBV29-1 to TRBJ1-1; 7 bases align to TRBD1. CDR3 length: 12 residues. V lost 7 bases, J lost 6 bases, and 8 bases stayed unmatched. Germline V lookup: CDR1 SQVTM, CDR2 ANQGSEA. The CDR3 nucleotides read TGCAGCGCCCGACAGGGAGGCCCTGAAGCTTTCTTT. Its translation: CSARQGGPEAFF.

The chain employs TRBV4-2 and TRBJ1-2; D gene ambiguous. The CDR3 runs 15 residues. Germline lookup yields CDR1 LGHNA and CDR2 YNFKEQ. The ends were cut back, 0 bases at V and 5 bases at J, with 13 bases in the middle. As DNA, the CDR3 is TGTGCCAGCAGCCAAGAACGCGTAGAGATATATGGCTACACCTTC. Its protein product is CASSQERVEIYGYTF.

This chain uses TRBV4-3 with TRBJ2-7; the match to TRBD2 covers 11 bases. The CDR3 runs to 16 residues. The trim removed 1 base at V and 2 bases at J, leaving 4 bases unmatched. Germline V gene sequence: CDR1 LGHNA, CDR2 YSLEER. The CDR3 here is CASSQGGTSGTYEQYF. The CDR3 DNA sequence: TGCGCCAGCAGCCAAGGCGGGACTAGCGGAACCTACGAGCAGTACTTC.

The chain couples TRBV10-3 to TRBJ1-3; TRBD1 aligns across 7 bases. V was pared by 7 bases and J by 0 bases, with 3 bases of the junction left unmatched. Per the germline V gene, CDR1 is ENHRY and CDR2 is SYGVKD. The CDR3 spans 14 residues. CDR3 amino acids: CAIMGDSSGNTIYF. The CDR3 DNA is TGTGCCATCATGGGGGACAGCTCTGGAAACACCATATATTTT.

The chain joins TRBV9 to TRBJ2-1, with D perhaps TRBD2 (6 bases). From germline, CDR1 is SGDLS and CDR2 YYNGEE. This CDR3 is built from 15 residues. Trimming cost V 5 bases and J 0 bases, with 12 bases left between them. The CDR3: CASRDTGSSYNEQFF. CDR3 bases: TGTGCCAGCAGAGACACCGGGAGCTCCTACAATGAGCAGTTCTTC.

The J gene is TRBJ1-1, the V gene TRBV7-3; 7 bases fit TRBD1. The V gene end was trimmed by 5 bases and the J gene end by 4 bases; junction bases not matched to a gene: 7. The CDR3 totals 14 residues. From germline, CDR1 is SGHTA and CDR2 FQGTGA. The CDR3 spells CASSQRPGGTEAFF. The DNA for the CDR3 is TGTGCCAGCAGCCAACGTCCAGGGGGCACTGAAGCTTTCTTT. Full variable domain (rest looked up from reference TRBV7-3 and TRBJ1-1): GAGVSQTPSNKVTEKGKYVELRCDPISGHTALYWYRQSLGQGPEFLIYFQGTGAADDSGLPNDRFFAVRPEGSVSTLKIQRTERGDSAVYLCASSQRPGGTEAFFGQGTRLTVV.

The chain employs TRBV28 and TRBJ1-1; 8 positions match TRBD1. Germline V gene lookup returns CDR1 MDHEN and CDR2 SYDVKM. The CDR3 consists of 14 residues. V lost 6 bases, J lost 6 bases, and 9 bases stayed unmatched. The CDR3 spells CASSTPTGASEAFF. The CDR3 DNA sequence: TGTGCCAGCAGCACCCCGACAGGGGCGTCTGAAGCTTTCTTT. Full variable domain (rest looked up from reference TRBV28 and TRBJ1-1): DVKVTQSSRYLVKRTGEKVFLECVQDMDHENMFWYRQDPGLGLRLIYFSYDVKMKEKGDIPEGYSVSREKKERFSLILESASTNQTSMYLCASSTPTGASEAFFGQGTRLTVV.

The chain uses TRBV5-1 and TRBJ2-5; the match to TRBD2 covers 10 bases. Germline CDR1 is SGHRS and CDR2 is YFSETQ. The CDR3 contains 16 residues. The trim removed 3 bases at V and 4 bases at J, leaving 9 bases unmatched. CDR3 sequence reads: CASSSLAGGFGETQYF. In DNA form, the CDR3 reads TGCGCCAGCAGCTCCTTAGCGGGAGGTTTTGGAGAGACCCAGTACTTC.

The CDR3 DNA sequence: TGCGCCAGCAGCCAAGTGGACAGGGTCGGAGAGCAGTACTTC. It specifies CASSQVDRVGEQYF. The rearrangement links TRBV4-3 to TRBJ2-7; TRBD1 matches at 8 bases. This CDR3 has 14 amino acids. The J segment lost 7 bases and the V segment lost 1 base, leaving 6 bases of the junction unmatched. Germline CDR1 reads LGHNA; CDR2 reads YSLEER.

The CDR3 DNA follows: TGTGCCAGTAGTATTGAGGGACTAGCTCCCTACAATGAGCAGTTCTTC. This gives the protein CASSIEGLAPYNEQFF. V usage is TRBV19 and J usage is TRBJ2-1; TRBD2 agrees at 9 bases. Germline V gives CDR1 LNHDA, CDR2 SQIVND (reference sequence). The ends lost 3 bases at V and 2 bases at J; junction bases unmatched: 5. The CDR3 covers 16 residues.

This clone was picked up one time. The chain employs TRBV6-5 and TRBJ2-7; TRBD2 matches at 8 bases. Per the germline V gene, CDR1 is MNHEY and CDR2 is SVGAGI. This CDR3 spans 13 amino acids. V trimming: 2 bases; J trimming: 6 bases; junction bases outside the gene matches: 3. The CDR3 DNA is TGTGCCAGCAGTTACACGGGAGGGCCCGAGCAGTACTTC. It codes for CASSYTGGPEQYF.

The chain links TRBV19 to TRBJ2-2; 8 bases map to TRBD1. Germline assignment: CDR1 LNHDA and CDR2 SQIVND (reference sequence). Trimming took 3 bases from V and 5 from J; bases not matched to a gene: 5. There are 15 residues in the CDR3. The CDR3 spells CASSIGQGWTGELFF. The CDR3 DNA reads TGTGCCAGTAGTATCGGACAGGGATGGACCGGGGAGCTGTTTTTT.

V and J are TRBV7-3 and TRBJ2-2; possibly TRBD1 for D (5 bases). Looked up from germline, CDR1 is SGHTA and CDR2 is FQGTGA. V lost 5 bases to trimming and J lost 6 bases, with 10 bases between them. CDR3 length: 13 residues. The CDR3 region is CASSIGQAGELFF. The CDR3 bases are TGTGCCAGCAGCATAGGACAAGCCGGGGAGCTGTTTTTT.

The chain has TRBV4-1 and TRBJ2-5; D possibly corresponds to TRBD2 (5 bases). V shed 2 bases and J shed 6 bases, with 13 bases lying between them. This CDR3 has 14 residues. Germline V CDR1 and CDR2: MGHRA, YSYEKL. The CDR3 coding sequence is TGCGCCAGCAGCCAACCCACTAGTGGGAAGACCCAGTACTTC. Its protein is CASSQPTSGKTQYF.

The chain carries TRBV19 and TRBJ1-6, with 8 bases lining up with TRBD1. Trimming took 3 bases from V and 9 from J; bases not matched to a gene: 4. Germline V lookup: CDR1 LNHDA, CDR2 SQIVND (reference sequence). The CDR3 loop spans 14 amino acids. The CDR3 DNA reads TGTGCCAGTAGTATGACAGGGGACTTTTCACCCCTCCACTTT. Amino acid sequence: CASSMTGDFSPLHF.

The CDR3, as DNA: TGTGCCAGCCGCGTTGATGTCTCTGGAAACACCATATATTTT. It yields the protein CASRVDVSGNTIYF. The chain is built from TRBV6-5 and TRBJ1-3; no clear D. Trimming left V 8 bases short and J 0 bases short, with 11 bases between. This CDR3 comprises 14 residues. Per the germline V gene, CDR1 is MNHEY and CDR2 is SVGAGI.

The rearrangement uses TRBV29-1 and TRBJ2-3; D perhaps matches TRBD1 (5 bases). Germline-derived CDR1 and CDR2 are SQVTM and ANQGSEA. The ends were cut back, 6 bases at V and 2 bases at J, with 9 bases in the middle. The CDR3 runs to 12 residues. CDR3 amino acids: CSVDSTTDTQYF. The CDR3 coding sequence is TGCAGCGTAGACAGCACCACAGATACGCAGTATTTT.

This clone appeared once. The chain couples TRBV9 to TRBJ2-1; TRBD2 aligns across 8 bases. Germline loops: CDR1 SGDLS, CDR2 YYNGEE. V shed 0 bases and J 3 bases; nucleotides not matched to a gene: 5. The CDR3 is 16 amino acids. CDR3 nucleotide sequence: TGTGCCAGCAGCGTAGGGTTGGCGGGAGGCTACAATGAGCAGTTCTTC. Protein sequence: CASSVGLAGGYNEQFF.

The chain combines TRBV18 with TRBJ2-1, with D possibly being TRBD2 (6 bases). CDR1 is KGHSH and CDR2 is LQKENI in the germline V gene. The CDR3 spans 14 residues. The germline V and J ends were trimmed by 3 bases and 8 bases, with 14 bases remaining between them. The DNA of the CDR3 is TGTGCCAGCTCACCGTGGGAGGCCATTCATGAGCAGTTCTTC. Translated: CASSPWEAIHEQFF. Using reference TRBV18 and TRBJ2-1 for the parts outside the CDR3, the full variable domain is NAGVMQNPRHLVRRRGQEARLRCSPMKGHSHVYWYRQLPEEGLKFMVYLQKENIIDESGMPKERFSAEFPKEGPSILRIQQVVRGDSAAYFCASSPWEAIHEQFFGPGTRLTVL.

The rearrangement uses TRBV5-5 and TRBJ2-5; TRBD2 aligns across 9 bases. The CDR3 spans 15 residues. The germline gives CDR1 SGHKS, CDR2 YYEKEE (reference sequence). V dropped 2 bases and J dropped 5; count of bases not matched to a gene: 7. CDR3 in DNA: TGTGCCAGCAGCTTTGACGCGGGAGGGCAGGAGACCCAGTACTTC. It encodes CASSFDAGGQETQYF.

This clone was seen just once. The rearrangement joins TRBV19 to TRBJ1-1; perhaps TRBD1 as D (5 bases). This CDR3 region has 15 residues. Per the germline V gene, CDR1 is LNHDA and CDR2 is SQIVND (reference sequence). Trimming left V 1 base short and J 6 bases short, with 15 bases between. The DNA of the CDR3 is TGTGCCAGTAGTATAGTTGGCGGACATAGTGCTGAAGCTTTCTTT. Translation: CASSIVGGHSAEAFF.

This chain joins TRBV5-3 and TRBJ2-7; TRBD2 might be the D (5 bases). TRBV5-3 is noted as an ORF with a role that remains uncertain. Trimming removed 1 base at V and 3 bases at J, with 5 bases between. This CDR3 has 12 residues. The DNA of the CDR3 is TGTGCCAGAAGCTTGCGGGACTACGAGCAGTACTTC. This gives the protein CARSLRDYEQYF.

The CDR3 DNA reads as TGTGCCAGCTCCCTAGGGGTCGGCTACACCTTC. This gives the protein CASSLGVGYTF. The rearrangement uses TRBV12-3 or TRBV12-4 and TRBJ1-2; D may be TRBD1 (5 bases). V lost 8 bases and J lost 8, with 12 bases in between. This CDR3 comprises 11 residues.

This clone was observed once. The CDR3 DNA reads TGTGCCAGCAGCCTCGAAGCGGGGGACACAGATACGCAGTATTTT. Residues: CASSLEAGDTDTQYF. The chain has TRBV7-6 and TRBJ2-3; TRBD2 matches 8 bases. The CDR3 has 15 residues. The germline CDR1 and CDR2 sequences are SGHVS and FNYEAQ. The junction had 6 bases not matched to a gene; V was cut back by 5 bases and J by 2 bases.

This clone was observed a single time. This chain's CDR3 is CASTLADRYTEAFF. CDR3 DNA: TGTGCCAGCACCCTTGCGGACAGATACACTGAAGCTTTCTTT. The gene calls are TRBV28 and TRBJ1-1; TRBD1 might be the D (6 bases). The germline V gene encodes CDR1 MDHEN and CDR2 SYDVKM. V was clipped by 7 bases and J by 3 bases, with 15 bases between them. The CDR3 spans 14 residues.

J is TRBJ2-5 and V is TRBV14, with 9 bases identical to TRBD2. The CDR3 loop spans 14 amino acids. V lost 1 base and J lost 7; bases outside the gene matches: 4. Germline V CDR1 and CDR2: SGHDN, FVKESK. DNA of the CDR3: TGTGCCAGCAGCCAAGTCGGCGGGGGGGGGACCCAGTACTTC. This gives the protein CASSQVGGGGTQYF.